Listed here is a single TCR beta chain. Its antigen is unknown. This record belongs to a study of shared clonotypes between healthy human individuals. Points from the study as a whole: The study generally estimated greater richness for naive than memory subsets.

At a deep level, the assay was run. In replicate PCRs of sorted subsets, about 190 ng DNA, approximately 32,000 T cell genomes, was used. Data came from immunoSEQ multiplex PCR; TCRdb stores just in-frame clones and leaves some out. The table shows 1,100,000 or so clones, with about four fifths occurring only once. The TCR originated in a man younger than 30 in good health. Some clones in this sample may be carry-over from other donors' samples. The sequenced material came from memory CD4+ T cells from PBMCs. Subset denoted: CD45RA-negative fraction.

CDR3 in amino acids: CASSDPTGGSEKLFF. The CDR3 DNA is TGCGCCAGCAGCGACCCGACAGGGGGCAGCGAAAAACTGTTTTTT. The J gene is TRBJ1-4, the V gene TRBV5-1; TRBD1 aligns across 10 bases. Germline values: CDR1 SGHRS, CDR2 YFSETQ. The CDR3 is 15 amino acids. V trimming: 4 bases; J trimming: 8 bases; junction bases outside the gene matches: 8.